Reported below is one TCR beta chain. Antigen: not known. This sample stems from a study of cytomegalovirus exposure and HLA in healthy donors. Researchers ran the PCR with 60 Vbeta and 13 Jbeta primers. Libraries were prepared by immunoSEQ multiplex PCR; TCRdb keeps only in-frame clonotypes and omits some of them. The sample lists about 50,000 clones; about 77% were seen once. This CDR3 has 13 amino acids. Losses at the gene ends were 3 bases for V and 11 bases for J; bases not matched to a gene: 7. Germline CDR1 is SGHRS and CDR2 is YFSETQ. Study results and limitations: Exclusion as indistinguishable affected some V segments, including TRBV6-2 and TRBV6-3. Being productive about 87% or about 30% of the time was typical of most TCR beta V segments in an earlier analysis. For cytomegalovirus status, the classifier reportedly gave diagnoses with high specificity and sensitivity. Later analysis demonstrated an association between a missense DCLRE1C variant and TCR beta V- and J-gene trimming.

The sequence derives from a woman aged 40-49 years in good health and CMV-seropositive. This chain links TRBV5-1 with TRBJ2-5, with 10 bases identical to TRBD1. Sample: PBMCs. CDR3 in DNA: TGCGCCAGCAGCTACGGTGACAGGGGGCCGCAGTACTTC. The encoded protein is CASSYGDRGPQYF.